This TCR beta chain was observed in a study of T cell repertoires in aging, cancer and after chemotherapy. Multiplex touch-down PCR with TRB-A/B primers amplified rearranged V-D-J TRB sequences. TCRdb recomputed calls from the multiplex PCR reads with MiXCR, one row per CDR3 protein. The sample records about 6,800 distinct CDR3 sequences, about 31% being singletons. The template was genomic DNA from peripheral blood, not RNA. The source of this sequence is a human donor with a blood cancer. The donor label of this sample is uncertain. Sample: blood.

DNA for the CDR3: TGTGCCACCAGTGATTCGCTGAGCCGGGACAGGGGGCTTGTTGATACGCAGTATTTT. Translation: CATSDSLSRDRGLVDTQYF. The chain is built from TRBV24-1 and TRBJ2-3, with 12 positions matching TRBD1. The CDR3 length is 19 residues. Unmatched junction bases numbered 14, after V lost 2 bases and J lost 6 bases. CDR1 and CDR2 from the germline V gene are KGHDR and SFDVKD.